Described below is a single TCR beta chain sequence and its context. Its specificity is not known. The data are from a study of beta chain features in type 1 diabetes. The CDR3 totals 15 residues. Germline CDR1 and CDR2: SGHVS and FNYEAQ. With V trimmed by 5 bases and J by 5 bases, 9 bases remained unmatched. Reverse transcription of all isolated RNA meant that expressed TCRB transcripts were sequenced. The table came from immunoSEQ multiplex PCR; TCRdb's copy has only in-frame clones and leaves some out. The sample contains about 250,000 clones, 14% of which appear only once. Broader study findings: Patients showed naive, central memory and Treg TCRB repertoires that appeared more similar than those of healthy donors. Sequencing the cDNA could make cells with high TCR expression show up more than they should.

One heparinised blood draw averaging about 116 mL was given by each donor. Researchers reported sorting CD4+ naive, central memory, regulatory and stem cell-like memory cells via CD45RO/CCR7/CD25/CD127/CD95/CD27. The chain has TRBV7-6 and TRBJ2-5; 9 positions match TRBD2. The TCR was taken from a woman aged 40 to 50 in good health. The specimen sequenced was naive CD4+ T cells from blood. In DNA form, the CDR3 reads TGTGCCAGCAGCCCTCGCGCGGGGGGGCGGGAGACCCAGTACTTC. It codes for CASSPRAGGRETQYF.